Listed below are T cell receptor beta chains from one sample, sequenced in a study of beta chain features in type 1 diabetes. Here immunoSEQ multiplex PCR was the method, and the copy in TCRdb shows in-frame clones only, minus some. The sample has 150,000 to 200,000 clones; roughly 65% are singletons. Sequenced input: naive CD4+ T cells from blood. The receptors originated from a man aged 30 to 39 with type 1 diabetes. Each CDR3 is given with its conserved first and last residue. The D gene is left open where the match is weak. Expanded clones are given a class, and other clones once, few, many or no size at all.

J | size | D | V | DNA | CDR3
TRBJ1-4 | . | . | TRBV2 | TGTGCCAGCCACACGACAACTAATGAAAAACTGTTTTTT | CASHTTTNEKLFF
TRBJ2-3 | few | . | TRBV30 | TGTGCCTGGAGTCGACATTTCACAGATACGCAGTATTTT | CAWSRHFTDTQYF
TRBJ2-5 | . | . | TRBV28 | TGTGCCAGCAGTTTGCGGTTCAAGCTGGAGACCCAGTACTTC | CASSLRFKLETQYF
TRBJ2-5 | . | . | TRBV7-2 | TGTGCCAGCACGGCGCGGGGAAGGATGCAGACCCAGTACTTC | CASTARGRMQTQYF
TRBJ2-1 | . | . | TRBV5-1 | TGCGCCAGCAGCTTGGCGGCAGGAGGGGCATACAATGAGCAGTTCTTC | CASSLAAGGAYNEQFF
TRBJ2-1 | . | TRBD1 | TRBV5-4 | TGTGCCAGCAGCTCAGCAGGGGGCAGAGATGAGCAGTTCTTC | CASSSAGGRDEQFF
TRBJ2-3 | . | . | TRBV7-2 | TGTGCCAGCAGCCCAGGACGGATTAGCACAGATACGCAGTATTTT | CASSPGRISTDTQYF
TRBJ2-3 | . | . | TRBV29-1 | TGCAGCGTTGAAGTAGTTCTACCACCAGATACGCAGTATTTT | CSVEVVLPPDTQYF
TRBJ1-2 | . | . | TRBV29-1 | TGCAGCGTTGTAAACGGGATCTATGGCTACACCTTC | CSVVNGIYGYTF
TRBJ2-5 | few | . | TRBV28 | TGTGCCAGCAGTCCTACCGGTGCCGGGACCCAGTACTTC | CASSPTGAGTQYF
TRBJ2-4 | once | . | TRBV7-2 | TGTGCCAGCAGCTTAGCGGCAGCCAACCTAGCCAAAAACATTCAGTACTTC | CASSLAAANLAKNIQYF
TRBJ2-7 | . | . | TRBV30 | TGTGCCTGGAAGACAGGTGGCGAGCAGTACTTC | CAWKTGGEQYF
TRBJ1-2 | . | TRBD1 | TRBV9 | TGTGCCAGCAGCTCCCCGGAGGGGGCAGGTGGCTACACCTTC | CASSSPEGAGGYTF
TRBJ1-2 | . | TRBD1 | TRBV30 | TGTGCCTGGAGTGCTTGGGACAGGGACGGTGGCTACACCTTC | CAWSAWDRDGGYTF
TRBJ1-2 | . | TRBD1 | TRBV29-1 | TGCAGCGTAGAGGACAGGAACTATGGCTACACCTTC | CSVEDRNYGYTF
TRBJ1-2 | few | . | TRBV2 | TGTGCCAGCAGTGGGTCAGGGGAGGGCTATGGCTACACCTTC | CASSGSGEGYGYTF
TRBJ2-3 | . | . | TRBV27 | TGTGCCAGCAGTTTATCTCTCCGGGCAGGAGGCCGCACAGATACGCAGTATTTT | CASSLSLRAGGRTDTQYF
TRBJ2-1 | . | . | TRBV30 | TGTGCCTGGAGGGGGTATGAGCAGTTCTTC | CAWRGYEQFF
TRBJ2-3 | . | TRBD2 | TRBV9 | TGTGCCAGCAGCCATGGACTAGCCCGCACAGATACGCAGTATTTT | CASSHGLARTDTQYF
TRBJ2-7 | . | . | TRBV18 | TGTGCCAGCTCAGGATCCTACGAGCAGTACTTC | CASSGSYEQYF
TRBJ2-5 | . | . | TRBV9 | TGTGCCAGCAGCGCGACGGACCCCTGGGCGGAGACCCAGTACTTC | CASSATDPWAETQYF
TRBJ1-1 | . | . | TRBV13 | TGTGCCAGCAGCTTACAAGGTGACACTGAAGCTTTCTTT | CASSLQGDTEAFF
TRBJ2-7 | once | . | TRBV7-9 | TGTGCCAGCAGCTCTTTCCGGGACAAAACCTACGAGCAGTACTTC | CASSSFRDKTYEQYF
TRBJ2-3 | . | . | TRBV2 | TGTGCCAGTGGGGCGTGGGGACTGCTCACAGATACGCAGTATTTT | CASGAWGLLTDTQYF
TRBJ1-1 | . | . | TRBV6-5 | TGTGCCAGCACCACCCCGGGTGGGGACACTGAAGCTTTCTTT | CASTTPGGDTEAFF
TRBJ2-5 | . | . | TRBV9 | TGTGCCAGCAGCTCAGGGGGGGGTCAAGAGACCCAGTACTTC | CASSSGGGQETQYF
TRBJ2-3 | . | . | TRBV7-8 | TGTGCCAGCAGCTTAGCCGGCGGGGACACAGATACGCAGTATTTT | CASSLAGGDTDTQYF
TRBJ2-5 | . | . | TRBV7-8 | TGTGCCAGCAGCTCGAAAGAAGAGACCCAGTACTTC | CASSSKEETQYF
TRBJ2-5 | few | TRBD1 | TRBV5-1 | TGCGCCAGCAGCGGGGACAGCCAAGAGACCCAGTACTTC | CASSGDSQETQYF
TRBJ2-5 | . | TRBD2 | TRBV25-1 | TGTGCCAGCAGTGACCCGGGACTAGCGGCAGGAGAGACCCAGTACTTC | CASSDPGLAAGETQYF
TRBJ2-1 | . | TRBD2 | TRBV11-2 | TGTGCCAGCAGCTTCACTAGCGGGGTTTACAATGAGCAGTTCTTC | CASSFTSGVYNEQFF
TRBJ1-6 | . | TRBD1 | TRBV13 | TGTGCCAGCAGCTTCGACAGGGCCGCACCCCTCCACTTT | CASSFDRAAPLHF
TRBJ2-1 | . | . | TRBV7-2 | TGTGCCAGCAGCCCACAATACAATGAGCAGTTCTTC | CASSPQYNEQFF
TRBJ2-6 | few | TRBD1 | TRBV5-1 | TGCGCCAGCAGCAGCCGGGACAGGGGCCACTCTGGGGCCAACGTCCTGACTTTC | CASSSRDRGHSGANVLTF
TRBJ2-5 | . | . | TRBV5-6 | TGTGCCAGCAGCAAACCGACACAACAAGAGACCCAGTACTTC | CASSKPTQQETQYF
TRBJ2-5 | few | . | TRBV7-2 | TGTGCCAGCAGCTTCGCGGGCCAAGAGACCCAGTACTTC | CASSFAGQETQYF
TRBJ2-6 | . | . | TRBV7-9 | TGTGCCAGCAGCCCACAGGGATTTGGGGCCAACGTCCTGACTTTC | CASSPQGFGANVLTF
TRBJ2-3 | few | TRBD1 | TRBV23-1 | TGCGCCAGCAGTCAATCAAACAGGGGGAGCACAGATACGCAGTATTTT | CASSQSNRGSTDTQYF
TRBJ1-2 | . | . | TRBV30 | TGTGCCTGGAGCCAGCAATGGTATGGCTACACCTTC | CAWSQQWYGYTF
TRBJ2-3 | few | TRBD1 | TRBV29-1 | TGCAGCGTTGATGGGACAGGGTGGGCAGATACGCAGTATTTT | CSVDGTGWADTQYF
TRBJ2-3 | . | TRBD1 | TRBV7-2 | TGTGCCAGCAGCATGACAGGGAACACAGATACGCAGTATTTT | CASSMTGNTDTQYF
TRBJ2-1 | . | . | TRBV10-3 | TGTGCCCTGGGTCCCGGCAATGAGCAGTTCTTC | CALGPGNEQFF
TRBJ2-5 | . | . | TRBV15 | TGTGCCACCAGCCTTGGACTACTAGAGACCCAGTACTTC | CATSLGLLETQYF
TRBJ2-3 | . | . | TRBV10-3 | TGTGCCATCACCCCTGGCGGGGCAGATACGCAGTATTTT | CAITPGGADTQYF
TRBJ2-1 | . | . | TRBV29-1 | TGCAGCGTTGTGAGCTCCTACAATGAGCAGTTCTTC | CSVVSSYNEQFF
TRBJ1-5 | . | . | TRBV30 | TGTGCCTGGAGTGTTGGCCCTGGGGAGCCCCAGCATTTT | CAWSVGPGEPQHF
TRBJ2-5 | . | . | TRBV2 | TGTGCCAGCAGAACGGAGACCCAGTACTTC | CASRTETQYF
TRBJ2-5 | . | . | TRBV7-9 | TGTGCCAGCAGCTCTTCAGAGACCCAGTACTTC | CASSSSETQYF
TRBJ2-3 | . | TRBD1 | TRBV7-2 | TGTGCCAGCAGCTTAGGGACAGGGGCCCTTAATACGCAGTATTTT | CASSLGTGALNTQYF
TRBJ2-3 | few | . | TRBV15 | TGTGCCACCAGCCTCCGGGACTTTTTGGATACGCAGTATTTT | CATSLRDFLDTQYF
TRBJ1-2 | . | . | TRBV6-5 | TGTGCCAGCAGGGAAAAGGGGTATGGCTACACCTTC | CASREKGYGYTF
TRBJ2-5 | few | . | TRBV25-1 | TGTGCCAGCCAGACTAGCCAAGAGACCCAGTACTTC | CASQTSQETQYF
TRBJ1-2 | . | TRBD1 | TRBV4-3 | TGCGCCAGCAGCCAGGACTGGACAGGGTCAATGAGGTACACCTTC | CASSQDWTGSMRYTF
TRBJ1-2 | . | . | TRBV9 | TGTGCCAGCAGCGTAGCTGAGGAGCTTTATGGCTACACCTTC | CASSVAEELYGYTF
TRBJ2-1 | few | . | TRBV21-1 | TGTGCCAGCAGCAATGACAGCAAGCCCTACAATGAGCAGTTCTTC | CASSNDSKPYNEQFF
TRBJ2-1 | . | . | TRBV13 | TGTGCCAGCAGCTTAGTGGAGCAGTACAATGAGCAGTTCTTC | CASSLVEQYNEQFF
TRBJ2-5 | . | TRBD2 | TRBV7-2 | TGTGCCAGCAGTTCCACCGGGACTAGCGGCGAGACCCAGTACTTC | CASSSTGTSGETQYF
TRBJ2-7 | . | . | TRBV7-8 | TGTGCCAGCAGCTTACAAGCGCGGTCAGGGAGGATCGAGCAGTACTTC | CASSLQARSGRIEQYF
TRBJ2-3 | . | . | TRBV29-1 | TGCAGCGTATTACCGCGCACAGATACGCAGTATTTT | CSVLPRTDTQYF